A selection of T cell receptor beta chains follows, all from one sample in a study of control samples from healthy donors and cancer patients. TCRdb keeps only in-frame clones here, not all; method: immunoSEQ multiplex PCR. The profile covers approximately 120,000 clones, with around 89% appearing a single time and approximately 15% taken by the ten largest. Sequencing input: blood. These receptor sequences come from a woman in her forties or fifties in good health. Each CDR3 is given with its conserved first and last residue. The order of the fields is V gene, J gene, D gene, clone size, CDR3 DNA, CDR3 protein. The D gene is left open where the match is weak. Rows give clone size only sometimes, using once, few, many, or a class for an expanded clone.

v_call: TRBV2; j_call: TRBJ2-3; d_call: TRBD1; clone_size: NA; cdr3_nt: TGTGCCAGCGGGACAGGGGCTATAGATACGCAGTATTTT; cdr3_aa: CASGTGAIDTQYF
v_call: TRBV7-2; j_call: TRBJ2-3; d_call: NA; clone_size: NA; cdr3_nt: TGTGCCAGCAGCTTAGTCAACTGGGATGCAGATACGCAGTATTTT; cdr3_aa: CASSLVNWDADTQYF
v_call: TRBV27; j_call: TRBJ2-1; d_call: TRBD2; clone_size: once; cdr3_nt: TGTGCCAGCAGCCCCTCTAGCGGGAGGTGGGACAATGAGCAGTTCTTC; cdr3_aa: CASSPSSGRWDNEQFF
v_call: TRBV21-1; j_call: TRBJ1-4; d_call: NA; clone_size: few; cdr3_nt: TGTGCCAGCAGCACCCCGGGGGCCGGTGAAAAACTGTTTTTT; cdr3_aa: CASSTPGAGEKLFF
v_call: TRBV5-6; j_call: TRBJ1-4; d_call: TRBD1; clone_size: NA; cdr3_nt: TGTGCCAGTAGCGGACAGGTTAATGAAAAACTGTTTTTT; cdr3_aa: CASSGQVNEKLFF
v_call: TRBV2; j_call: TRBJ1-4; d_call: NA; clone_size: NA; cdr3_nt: TGTGCCAGCAGTTTATGGCCTCTCGGGCTGTTTTTT; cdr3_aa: CASSLWPLGLFF
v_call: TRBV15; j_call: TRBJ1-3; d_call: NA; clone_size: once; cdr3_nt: TGTGCCACCAGCAGGGTATTGGACTCTGGAAACACCATATATTTT; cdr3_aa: CATSRVLDSGNTIYF
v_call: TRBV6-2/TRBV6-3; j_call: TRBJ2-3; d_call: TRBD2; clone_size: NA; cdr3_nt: TGTGCCAGCAGCCGAAGCGGGAACACAGATACGCAGTATTTT; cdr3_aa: CASSRSGNTDTQYF
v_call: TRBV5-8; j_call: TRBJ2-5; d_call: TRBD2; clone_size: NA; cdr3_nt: TGTGCCAGCAGCGTTTTAGCATCAGCGGGGGAGACCCAGTACTTC; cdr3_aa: CASSVLASAGETQYF
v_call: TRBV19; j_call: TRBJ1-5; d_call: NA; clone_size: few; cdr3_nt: TGTGCCAGTGGGGGACTCAAGGGACAGCCCCAGCATTTT; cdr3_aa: CASGGLKGQPQHF
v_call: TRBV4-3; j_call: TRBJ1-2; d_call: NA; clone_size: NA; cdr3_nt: TGCGCCAGCAGCCAAGATGGCGGTAACTATGGCTACACCTTC; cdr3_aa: CASSQDGGNYGYTF
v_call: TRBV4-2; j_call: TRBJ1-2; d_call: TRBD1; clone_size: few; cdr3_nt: TGTGCCAGCAGCCCATCACAGGGGGCTGGATATGGCTACACCTTC; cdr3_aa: CASSPSQGAGYGYTF
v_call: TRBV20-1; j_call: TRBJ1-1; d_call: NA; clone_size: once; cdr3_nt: TGCAGTGCTGGTCGGAACACTGAAGCTTTCTTT; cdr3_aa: CSAGRNTEAFF
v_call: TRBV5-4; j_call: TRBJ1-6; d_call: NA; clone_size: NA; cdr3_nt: TGTGCCAGCAGGATGAGTACAGATTCACCCCTCCACTTT; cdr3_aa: CASRMSTDSPLHF
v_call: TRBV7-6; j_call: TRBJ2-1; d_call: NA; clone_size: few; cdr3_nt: TGTGCCAGCAGCTTAGCCCGGGACTGGGTAGGCGACAATGAGCAGTTCTTC; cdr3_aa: CASSLARDWVGDNEQFF
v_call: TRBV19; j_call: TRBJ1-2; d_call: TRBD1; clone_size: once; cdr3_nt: TGTGCCAGTAGTCTCCAGGGGGCCTCCTATGGCTACACCTTC; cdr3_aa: CASSLQGASYGYTF
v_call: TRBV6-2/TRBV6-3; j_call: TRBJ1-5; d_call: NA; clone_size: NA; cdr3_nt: TGTGCCAGCAGTTACCCGAGGGTATACAATCAGCCCCAGCATTTT; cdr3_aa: CASSYPRVYNQPQHF
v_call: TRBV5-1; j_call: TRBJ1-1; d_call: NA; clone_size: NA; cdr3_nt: TGCGCCAGCAACTCCCAGGGGAACACTGAAGCTTTCTTT; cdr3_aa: CASNSQGNTEAFF
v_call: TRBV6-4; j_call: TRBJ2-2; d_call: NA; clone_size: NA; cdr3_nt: TGTGCCAGCAGTGGAATGGTAGTGGGACTGACTAGCACCGGGGAGCTGTTTTTT; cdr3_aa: CASSGMVVGLTSTGELFF
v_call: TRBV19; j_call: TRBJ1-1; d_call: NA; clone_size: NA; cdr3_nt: TGTGCCAGTAGGGTGACAGACAACACTGAAGCTTTCTTT; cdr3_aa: CASRVTDNTEAFF
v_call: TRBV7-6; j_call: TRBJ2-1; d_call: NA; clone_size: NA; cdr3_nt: TGTGCCAGCAGCCACTACAATGAGCAGTTCTTC; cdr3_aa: CASSHYNEQFF
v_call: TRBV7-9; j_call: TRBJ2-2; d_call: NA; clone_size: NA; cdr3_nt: TGTGCCAGCAGCTTAGCGTACCCCGGGGAGCTGTTTTTT; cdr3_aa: CASSLAYPGELFF
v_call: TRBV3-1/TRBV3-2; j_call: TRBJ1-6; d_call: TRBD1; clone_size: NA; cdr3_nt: TGTGCCAGCAGCCACCGAAGGACAGGGGGAAATTCACCCCTCCACTTT; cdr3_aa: CASSHRRTGGNSPLHF
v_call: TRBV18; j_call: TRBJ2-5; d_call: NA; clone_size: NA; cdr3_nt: TGTGCCAGCTCACCACCGTCCAGGGGAGTGAAGACCCAGTACTTC; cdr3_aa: CASSPPSRGVKTQYF
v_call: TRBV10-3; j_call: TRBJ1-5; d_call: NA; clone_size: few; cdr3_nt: TGTGCCATCAGCCCAGGGACTAACAATCAGCCCCAGCATTTT; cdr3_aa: CAISPGTNNQPQHF
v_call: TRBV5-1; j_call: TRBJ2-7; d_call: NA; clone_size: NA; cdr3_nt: TGCGCCAGCAGCTTGGCCCATACTCCGAGCCAGGGCCACGAGCAGTACTTC; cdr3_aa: CASSLAHTPSQGHEQYF
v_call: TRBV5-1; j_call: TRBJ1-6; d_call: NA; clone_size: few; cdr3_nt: TGCGCCAGCAGCTTGGTTCCCCCCAATTCACCCCTCCACTTT; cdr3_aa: CASSLVPPNSPLHF
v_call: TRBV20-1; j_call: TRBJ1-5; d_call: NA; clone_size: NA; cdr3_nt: TGCAGTGCTAGTGGTCCCAGGGATAGCAATCAGCCCCAGCATTTT; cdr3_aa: CSASGPRDSNQPQHF
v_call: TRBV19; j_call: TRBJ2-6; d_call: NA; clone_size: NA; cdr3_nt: TGTGCCAGTACGGGACAGCTTAGCGGGATGTCAGGGGCCAACGTCCTGACTTTC; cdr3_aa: CASTGQLSGMSGANVLTF
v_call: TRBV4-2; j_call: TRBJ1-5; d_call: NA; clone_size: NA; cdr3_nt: TGTGCCAGCAGCCAAGTCCTGACAAGGAGCAATCAGCCCCAGCATTTT; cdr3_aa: CASSQVLTRSNQPQHF
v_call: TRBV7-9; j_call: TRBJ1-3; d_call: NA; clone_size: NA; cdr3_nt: TGTGCCAGCAGCCTTCAACCCTGGGACACCTCTGGAAACACCATATATTTT; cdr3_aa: CASSLQPWDTSGNTIYF
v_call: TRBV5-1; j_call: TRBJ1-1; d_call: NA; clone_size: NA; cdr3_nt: TGCGCCAGCAGCTTCGGAGGGGTAGAAATAACTTTCTTT; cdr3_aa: CASSFGGVEITFF
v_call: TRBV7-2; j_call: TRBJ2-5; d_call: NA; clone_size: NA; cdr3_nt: TGTGCCAGCAGCTTACTCGGGATACGTAGAGAGACCCAGTACTTC; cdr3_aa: CASSLLGIRRETQYF